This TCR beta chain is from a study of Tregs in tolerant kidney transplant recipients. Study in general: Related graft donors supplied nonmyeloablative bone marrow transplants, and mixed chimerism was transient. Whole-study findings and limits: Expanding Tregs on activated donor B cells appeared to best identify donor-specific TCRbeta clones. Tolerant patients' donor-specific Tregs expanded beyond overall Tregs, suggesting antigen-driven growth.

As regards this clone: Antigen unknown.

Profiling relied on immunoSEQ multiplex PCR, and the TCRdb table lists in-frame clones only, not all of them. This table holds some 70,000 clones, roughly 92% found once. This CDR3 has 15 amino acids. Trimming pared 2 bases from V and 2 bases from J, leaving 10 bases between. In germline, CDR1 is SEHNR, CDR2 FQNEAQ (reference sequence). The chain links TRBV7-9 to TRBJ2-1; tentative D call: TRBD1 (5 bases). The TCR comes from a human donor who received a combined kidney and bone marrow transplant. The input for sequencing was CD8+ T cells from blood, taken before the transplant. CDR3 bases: TGTGCCAGCAGCTTACTGTGGGGCGCCTACAATGAGCAGTTCTTC. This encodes CASSLLWGAYNEQFF.